These 18 T cell receptor beta chains originate from one sample sequenced in a study of cytomegalovirus exposure and HLA in healthy donors. It was with 60 Vbeta and 13 Jbeta primers that the PCR ran. The method was immunoSEQ multiplex PCR; TCRdb's version includes in-frame clones alone and lacks a portion of them. Among more than 95,000 clones, 79% were seen once, and the ten largest hold approximately 4.3%. The source material was PBMCs. The source is a man aged 25 to 45 in good health and CMV-seropositive.

The V call is TRBV7-9, the J call TRBJ2-1; D call uncertain. Trimming took off 5 bases at V and 10 bases at J, with 12 bases between the two ends. Per germline, CDR1 SEHNR and CDR2 FQNEAQ (reference sequence). CDR3 length: 12 amino acids. Written as DNA, the CDR3 is TGTGCCAGCAGCGCCGCCCCCGGGGAGCAGTTCTTC. Protein product: CASSAAPGEQFF.

The chain uses TRBV9 and TRBJ2-1, with 11 bases identical to TRBD2. The germline CDR1 and CDR2 sequences are SGDLS and YYNGEE. This CDR3 is 15 amino acids long. V lost 0 bases, J lost 7 bases, and 3 bases stayed unmatched. This CDR3 is CASSVDPSGRNEQFF. As DNA, the CDR3 is TGTGCCAGCAGCGTAGATCCTAGCGGGAGGAATGAGCAGTTCTTC. Based on the CDR3 plus reference TRBV9 and TRBJ2-1, the full variable domain is DSGVTQTPKHLITATGQRVTLRCSPRSGDLSVYWYQQSLDQGLQFLIQYYNGEERAKGNILERFSAQQFPDLHSELNLSSLELGDSALYFCASSVDPSGRNEQFFGPGTRLTVL.

The J gene is TRBJ2-7, the V gene TRBV5-5; no clear D. CDR3 length: 14 residues. V lost 2 bases and J lost 2, with 11 bases in between. The germline V gene encodes CDR1 SGHKS and CDR2 YYEKEE (reference sequence). The CDR3, as DNA: TGTGCCAGCAGCTTTTCTAGTAGCCCCTACGAGCAGTACTTC. Encoded protein: CASSFSSSPYEQYF. Drawing the rest from reference TRBV5-5 and TRBJ2-7, the complete variable domain is DAGVTQSPTHLIKTRGQQVTLRCSPISGHKSVSWYQQVLGQGPQFIFQYYEKEERGRGNFPDRFSARQFPNYSSELNVNALLLGDSALYLCASSFSSSPYEQYFGPGTRLTVT.

The V gene is TRBV5-8, the J gene TRBJ2-5; 11 nucleotides line up with TRBD2. The CDR3 has 16 residues. The trim removed 0 bases at V and 2 bases at J, leaving 3 bases unmatched. Germline values: CDR1 SGHTS, CDR2 YDEGEE. Here the CDR3 DNA reads TGTGCCAGCAGCTTGGGATTAGCGGGGGGGCAAGAGACCCAGTACTTC. Its protein is CASSLGLAGGQETQYF.

This clone came up a few times. The rearrangement joins TRBV5-5 to TRBJ1-3, with 8 bases fitting TRBD1. The CDR3 consists of 14 residues. V lost 7 bases to trimming and J lost 0 bases; unmatched junction nucleotides: 3. Germline V gene lookup returns CDR1 SGHKS and CDR2 YYEKEE (reference sequence). This CDR3 is CASDTGGSGNTIYF. In nucleotides, the CDR3 is TGTGCCAGCGATACAGGGGGCTCTGGAAACACCATATATTTT. Filled out from reference TRBV5-5 and TRBJ1-3, the complete variable domain reads DAGVTQSPTHLIKTRGQQVTLRCSPISGHKSVSWYQQVLGQGPQFIFQYYEKEERGRGNFPDRFSARQFPNYSSELNVNALLLGDSALYLCASDTGGSGNTIYFGEGSWLTVV.

The table lists this clone with a few counts. The rearrangement links TRBV4-1 to TRBJ2-7, with TRBD2 matching over 9 bases. The CDR3 runs 16 residues. CDR1 is MGHRA, CDR2 YSYEKL, per germline. V dropped 0 bases and J dropped 2; count of bases not matched to a gene: 5. Written as DNA, the CDR3 is TGCGCCAGCAGCCAAGATTCGCTAGCGGGAACCTACGAGCAGTACTTC. It translates to CASSQDSLAGTYEQYF.

V and J are TRBV18 and TRBJ2-3; 9 bases align to TRBD1. This CDR3 spans 16 amino acids. Germline CDR1 is KGHSH and CDR2 is LQKENI. V shed 2 bases, J shed 3 bases, and the junction held 6 bases outside the gene matches. In nucleotides, the CDR3 is TGTGCCAGCTCACCATCGGGACAGGGTATAACAGATACGCAGTATTTT. It codes for CASSPSGQGITDTQYF.

This chain joins TRBV15 and TRBJ2-2, with D perhaps TRBD2 (5 bases). Deletions cut 1 base from V and 1 base from J, with 10 bases between. Germline-derived CDR1 and CDR2 are LNHNV and YYDKDF (reference sequence). The CDR3 is 16 amino acids. The CDR3 DNA sequence: TGTGCCACCAGCAGAGTTCTCAGCGGGAACACCGGGGAGCTGTTTTTT. As protein: CATSRVLSGNTGELFF.

The chain combines TRBV5-1 with TRBJ1-3; D unclear. The length of the CDR3 is 13 residues. The V end lost 5 bases, the J end lost 2 bases, and 8 bases lay between the germline ends. CDR1 and CDR2 (germline): SGHRS, YFSETQ. CDR3 loop: CASREGAGNTIYF. The CDR3 nucleotides read TGCGCCAGCAGGGAGGGTGCTGGAAACACCATATATTTT. The complete variable domain, with remaining parts taken from reference TRBV5-1 and TRBJ1-3, reads KAGVTQTPRYLIKTRGQQVTLSCSPISGHRSVSWYQQTPGQGLQFLFEYFSETQRNKGNFPGRFSGRQFSNSRSEMNVSTLELGDSALYLCASREGAGNTIYFGEGSWLTVV.

V and J are TRBV10-3 and TRBJ2-5, with 7 bases matching TRBD1. This CDR3 is built from 12 residues. The V and J ends lost 9 bases and 3 bases, in that order; junction bases with no gene match: 4. Germline loops: CDR1 ENHRY, CDR2 SYGVKD. The CDR3 reads CAMGQPEETQYF. In DNA form, the CDR3 reads TGTGCCATGGGACAGCCCGAAGAGACCCAGTACTTC.

CDR3 in amino acids: CAINPGGSYNEQFF. Written as DNA, the CDR3 is TGTGCCATCAACCCCGGGGGCTCCTACAATGAGCAGTTCTTC. The J gene is TRBJ2-1, the V gene TRBV10-3; a possible D gene is TRBD2 (6 bases). Per the germline V gene, CDR1 is ENHRY and CDR2 is SYGVKD. V lost 7 bases and J 0 bases, leaving 10 bases between the germline ends. The CDR3 has 14 residues.

V usage is TRBV30 and J usage is TRBJ1-6, with 7 bases matching TRBD1. Germline assignment: CDR1 GTSNPN and CDR2 SVGIG (reference sequence). V was clipped by 1 base and J by 0 bases; unmatched bases: 9. The CDR3 is 18 amino acids. The CDR3 is CAWSAVTGTHSYNSPLHF. The CDR3 DNA sequence: TGTGCCTGGAGTGCTGTGACAGGGACCCACTCCTATAATTCACCCCTCCACTTT.

This rearrangement joins TRBV9 to TRBJ2-7; 7 positions match TRBD2. V lost 0 bases and J lost 1; bases outside the gene matches: 4. Germline V gives CDR1 SGDLS, CDR2 YYNGEE. The CDR3 is made up of 15 amino acids. The CDR3 DNA follows: TGTGCCAGCAGCGTAGGTGCAGCGGGGTCCTACGAGCAGTACTTC. This sequence encodes CASSVGAAGSYEQYF.

This clone was picked up one time. The chain is built from TRBV5-1 and TRBJ2-5; D may be TRBD2 (6 bases). The assigned J gene may be wrong: the sequence end matches TRBJ2-7 better. The CDR3 consists of 15 residues. In germline, CDR1 is SGHRS, CDR2 YFSETQ. The CDR3 protein is CASSWGDRPPDEQYF. DNA for the CDR3: TGCGCCAGCAGCTGGGGGGACCGGCCCCCGGACGAGCAGTACTTC.

CDR3 bases: TGCAGCGTCCTGACAGACCAAAGTGACTATGGCTACACCTTC. This gives the protein CSVLTDQSDYGYTF. The J gene is TRBJ1-2, the V gene TRBV29-1; perhaps TRBD1 as D (5 bases). V shed 6 bases and J shed 3 bases, with 17 bases lying between them. CDR3 length equals 14 residues. Per the germline V gene, CDR1 is SQVTM and CDR2 is ANQGSEA.

This clone has a single count. The chain employs TRBV19 and TRBJ2-5; the match to TRBD2 covers 7 bases. Germline CDR1 reads LNHDA; CDR2 reads SQIVND (reference sequence). This CDR3 contains 13 residues. The trim removed 6 bases at V and 5 bases at J, leaving 6 bases unmatched. The CDR3 loop is CASRGRGRETQYF. CDR3 sequence (DNA): TGTGCCAGTAGAGGGAGGGGTCGGGAGACCCAGTACTTC.

This clone was picked up one time. The chain is built from TRBV19 and TRBJ1-6; D unresolved. There are 15 residues in the CDR3. The germline CDR1 and CDR2 sequences are LNHDA and SQIVND (reference sequence). Trimming left V 10 bases short and J 9 bases short, with 22 bases between. CDR3 nucleotide sequence: TGTGCCAAAAATATAATCGGGGTGGTGGCTTCACCCCTCCACTTT. Encoded protein: CAKNIIGVVASPLHF.

The chain recombines TRBV5-1 with TRBJ2-1, with a possible D match to TRBD1 (5 bases). CDR3 length equals 15 residues. Trimming stripped 1 base from V and 3 bases from J, with 11 bases between. Per germline, CDR1 SGHRS and CDR2 YFSETQ. For the CDR3, the DNA is TGCGCCAGCAGCTTGCTGGGGCAGATCTACAATGAGCAGTTCTTC. It encodes CASSLLGQIYNEQFF.